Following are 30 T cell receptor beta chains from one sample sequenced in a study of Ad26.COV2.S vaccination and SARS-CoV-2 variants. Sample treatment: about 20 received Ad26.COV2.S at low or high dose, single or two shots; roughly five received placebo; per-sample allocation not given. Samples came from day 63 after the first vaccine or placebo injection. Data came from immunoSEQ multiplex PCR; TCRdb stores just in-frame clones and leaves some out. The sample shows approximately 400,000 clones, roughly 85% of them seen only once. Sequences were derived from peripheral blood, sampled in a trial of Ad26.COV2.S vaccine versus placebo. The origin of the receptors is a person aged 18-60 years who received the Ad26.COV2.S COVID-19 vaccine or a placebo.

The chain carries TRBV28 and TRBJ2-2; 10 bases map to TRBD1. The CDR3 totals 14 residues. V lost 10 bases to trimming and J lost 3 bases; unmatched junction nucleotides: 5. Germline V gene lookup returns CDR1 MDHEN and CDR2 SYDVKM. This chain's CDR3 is CAIRGTGDTGELFF. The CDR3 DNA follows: TGTGCCATACGTGGGACAGGGGACACCGGGGAGCTGTTTTTT. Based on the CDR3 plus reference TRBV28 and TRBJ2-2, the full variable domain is DVKVTQSSRYLVKRTGEKVFLECVQDMDHENMFWYRQDPGLGLRLIYFSYDVKMKEKGDIPEGYSVSREKKERFSLILESASTNQTSMYLCAIRGTGDTGELFFGEGSRLTVL.

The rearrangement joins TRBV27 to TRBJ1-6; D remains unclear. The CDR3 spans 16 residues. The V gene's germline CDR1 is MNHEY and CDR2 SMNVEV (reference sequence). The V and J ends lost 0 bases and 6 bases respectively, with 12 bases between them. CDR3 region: CASSLSLRVPNSPLHF. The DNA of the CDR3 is TGTGCCAGCAGTTTATCGCTTAGGGTGCCTAATTCACCCCTCCACTTT.

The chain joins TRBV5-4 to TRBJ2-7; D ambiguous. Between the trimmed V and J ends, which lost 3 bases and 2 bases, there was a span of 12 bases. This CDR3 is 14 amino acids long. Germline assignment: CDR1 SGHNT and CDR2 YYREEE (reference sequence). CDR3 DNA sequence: TGTGCCAGCAGCTCGGACGGGCCTACCTACGAGCAGTACTTC. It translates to CASSSDGPTYEQYF. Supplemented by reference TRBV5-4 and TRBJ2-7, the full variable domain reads ETGVTQSPTHLIKTRGQQVTLRCSSQSGHNTVSWYQQALGQGPQFIFQYYREEENGRGNFPPRFSGLQFPNYSSELNVNALELDDSALYLCASSSDGPTYEQYFGPGTRLTVT.

CDR3 sequence: CASSLSITGMIQYEQYF. In DNA form, the CDR3 reads TGTGCCAGCAGTTTATCGATTACCGGGATGATTCAGTACGAGCAGTACTTC. The chain has TRBV27 and TRBJ2-7; D might be TRBD2 (5 bases). Germline CDR1 reads MNHEY; CDR2 reads SMNVEV (reference sequence). V was clipped by 0 bases and J by 4 bases, with 19 bases between them. This CDR3 region has 17 residues.

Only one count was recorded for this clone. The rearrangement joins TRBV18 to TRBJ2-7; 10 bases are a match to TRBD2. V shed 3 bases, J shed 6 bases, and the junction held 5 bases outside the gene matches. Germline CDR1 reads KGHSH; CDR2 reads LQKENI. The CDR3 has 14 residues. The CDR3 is CASSPDSGRPEQYF. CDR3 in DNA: TGTGCCAGCTCACCCGATAGCGGGAGGCCCGAGCAGTACTTC.

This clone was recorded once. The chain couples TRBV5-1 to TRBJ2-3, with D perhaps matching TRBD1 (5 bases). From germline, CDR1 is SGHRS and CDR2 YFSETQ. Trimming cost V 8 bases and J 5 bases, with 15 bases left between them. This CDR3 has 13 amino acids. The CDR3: CASSSQGRDTQYF. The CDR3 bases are TGCGCCAGTAGTAGTCAGGGTAGAGATACGCAGTATTTT.

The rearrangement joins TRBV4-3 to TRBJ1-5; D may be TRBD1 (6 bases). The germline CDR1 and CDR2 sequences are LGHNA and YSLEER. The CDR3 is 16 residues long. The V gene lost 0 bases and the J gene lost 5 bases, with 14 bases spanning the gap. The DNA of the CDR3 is TGCGCCAGCAGCCAAGATCACGACAGGCAGTATCAGCCCCAGCATTTT. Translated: CASSQDHDRQYQPQHF.

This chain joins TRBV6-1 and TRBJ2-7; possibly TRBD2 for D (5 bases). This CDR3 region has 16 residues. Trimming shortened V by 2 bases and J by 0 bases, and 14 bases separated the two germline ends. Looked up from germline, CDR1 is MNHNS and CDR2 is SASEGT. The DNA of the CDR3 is TGTGCCAGCAGTGAAAAGAGCCTGGGGAGCTCCTACGAGCAGTACTTC. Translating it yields CASSEKSLGSSYEQYF.

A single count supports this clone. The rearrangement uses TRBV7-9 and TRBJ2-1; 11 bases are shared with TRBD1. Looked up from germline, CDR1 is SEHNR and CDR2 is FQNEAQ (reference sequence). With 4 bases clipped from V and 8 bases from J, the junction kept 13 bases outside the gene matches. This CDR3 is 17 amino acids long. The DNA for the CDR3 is TGTGCCAGCAGCTCTTCTAAGGGGACAGGGGGTACGGATGAGCAGTTCTTC. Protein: CASSSSKGTGGTDEQFF.

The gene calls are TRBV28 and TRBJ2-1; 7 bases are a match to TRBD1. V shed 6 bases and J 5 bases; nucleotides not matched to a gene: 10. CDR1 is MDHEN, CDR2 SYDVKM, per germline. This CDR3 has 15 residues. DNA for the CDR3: TGTGCCAGCAGCCTAAGACAGGGATTGAACAATGAGCAGTTCTTC. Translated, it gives CASSLRQGLNNEQFF.

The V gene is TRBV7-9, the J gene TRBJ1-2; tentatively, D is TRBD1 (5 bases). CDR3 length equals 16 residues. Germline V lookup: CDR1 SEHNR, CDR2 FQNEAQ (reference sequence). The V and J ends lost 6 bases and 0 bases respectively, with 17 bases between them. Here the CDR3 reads CASSPAGAGANYGYTF. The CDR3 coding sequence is TGTGCCAGCAGTCCAGCCGGGGCGGGAGCTAACTATGGCTACACCTTC. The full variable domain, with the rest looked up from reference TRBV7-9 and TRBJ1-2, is DTGVSQNPRHKITKRGQNVTFRCDPISEHNRLYWYRQTLGQGPEFLTYFQNEAQLEKSRLLSDRFSAERPKGSFSTLEIQRTEQGDSAMYLCASSPAGAGANYGYTFGSGTRLTVV.

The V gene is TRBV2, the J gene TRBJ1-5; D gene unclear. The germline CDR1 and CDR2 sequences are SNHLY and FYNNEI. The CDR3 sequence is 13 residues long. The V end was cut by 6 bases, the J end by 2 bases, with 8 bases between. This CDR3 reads CASSSQGNQPQHF. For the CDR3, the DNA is TGTGCCAGCAGCTCGCAGGGCAATCAGCCCCAGCATTTT.

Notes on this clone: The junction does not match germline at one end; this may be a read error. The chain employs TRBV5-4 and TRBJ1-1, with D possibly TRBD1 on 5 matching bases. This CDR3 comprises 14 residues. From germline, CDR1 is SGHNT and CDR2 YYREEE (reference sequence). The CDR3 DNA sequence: TGTGCCAGCAGCTTCCGGGACTCCACGACTGCAGCTTTCTTT. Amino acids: CASSFRDSTTAAFF. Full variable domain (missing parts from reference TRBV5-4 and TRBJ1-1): ETGVTQSPTHLIKTRGQQVTLRCSSQSGHNTVSWYQQALGQGPQFIFQYYREEENGRGNFPPRFSGLQFPNYSSELNVNALELDDSALYLCASSFRDSTTAAFFGQGTRLTVV.

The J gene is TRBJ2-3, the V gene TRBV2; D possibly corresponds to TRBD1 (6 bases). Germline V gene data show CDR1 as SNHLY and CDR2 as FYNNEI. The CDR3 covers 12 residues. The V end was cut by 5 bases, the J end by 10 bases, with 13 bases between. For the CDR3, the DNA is TGTGCCAGCAGTAACAGGGACGCGGCGCAGTATTTT. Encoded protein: CASSNRDAAQYF.

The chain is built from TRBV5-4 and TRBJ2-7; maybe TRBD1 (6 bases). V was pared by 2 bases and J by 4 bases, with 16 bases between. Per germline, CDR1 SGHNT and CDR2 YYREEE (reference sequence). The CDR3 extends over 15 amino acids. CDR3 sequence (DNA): TGTGCCAGCAGCTTTACTCCGGGACAACTTTACGAGCAGTACTTC. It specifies CASSFTPGQLYEQYF.

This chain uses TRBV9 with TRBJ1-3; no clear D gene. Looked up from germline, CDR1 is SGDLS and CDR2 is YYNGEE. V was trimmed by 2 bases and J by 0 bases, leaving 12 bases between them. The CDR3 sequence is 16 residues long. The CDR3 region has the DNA TGTGCCAGCAGCGTGCAGCGAGTAACCTCTGGAAACACCATATATTTT. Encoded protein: CASSVQRVTSGNTIYF.

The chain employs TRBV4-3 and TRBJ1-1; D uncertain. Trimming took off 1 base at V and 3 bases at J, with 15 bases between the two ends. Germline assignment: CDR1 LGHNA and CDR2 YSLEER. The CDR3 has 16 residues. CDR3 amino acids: CASSQALASWDTEAFF. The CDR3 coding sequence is TGCGCCAGCAGCCAAGCCTTGGCATCCTGGGACACTGAAGCTTTCTTT.

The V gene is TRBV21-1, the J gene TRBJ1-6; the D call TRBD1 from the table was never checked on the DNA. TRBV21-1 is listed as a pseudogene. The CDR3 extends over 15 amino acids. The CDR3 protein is CASSNDRLPPSPLHF. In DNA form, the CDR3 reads TGTGCCAGCAGCAACGACAGACTGCCTCCTTCACCCCTCCACTTT.

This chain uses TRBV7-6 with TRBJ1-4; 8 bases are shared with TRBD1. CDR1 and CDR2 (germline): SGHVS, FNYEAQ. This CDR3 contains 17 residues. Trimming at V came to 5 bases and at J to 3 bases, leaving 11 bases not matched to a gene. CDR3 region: CASSPLVRGRANEKLFF. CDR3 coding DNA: TGTGCCAGCAGCCCCCTCGTCAGGGGGCGGGCTAATGAAAAACTGTTTTTT.

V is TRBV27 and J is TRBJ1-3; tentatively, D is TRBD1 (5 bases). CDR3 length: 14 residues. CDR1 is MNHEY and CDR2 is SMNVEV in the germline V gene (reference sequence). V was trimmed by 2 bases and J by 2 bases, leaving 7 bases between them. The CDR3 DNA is TGTGCCAGCAGTTTAGGGGGGACTGGAAACACCATATATTTT. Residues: CASSLGGTGNTIYF.

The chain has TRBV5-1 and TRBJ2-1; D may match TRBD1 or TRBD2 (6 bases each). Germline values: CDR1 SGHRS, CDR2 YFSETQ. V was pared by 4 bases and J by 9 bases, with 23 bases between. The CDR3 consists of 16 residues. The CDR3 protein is CASSPLLTRGAGEQFF. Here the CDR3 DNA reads TGCGCCAGCAGCCCTCTCCTGACTAGGGGGGCTGGTGAGCAGTTCTTC.

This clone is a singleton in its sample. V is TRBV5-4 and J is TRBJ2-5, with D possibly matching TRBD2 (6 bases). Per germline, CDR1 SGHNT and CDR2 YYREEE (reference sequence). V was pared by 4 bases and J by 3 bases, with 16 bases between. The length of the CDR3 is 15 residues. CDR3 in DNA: TGTGCCAGCAGCGTAACTAGCTCCGTCGAAGAGACCCAGTACTTC. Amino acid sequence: CASSVTSSVEETQYF.

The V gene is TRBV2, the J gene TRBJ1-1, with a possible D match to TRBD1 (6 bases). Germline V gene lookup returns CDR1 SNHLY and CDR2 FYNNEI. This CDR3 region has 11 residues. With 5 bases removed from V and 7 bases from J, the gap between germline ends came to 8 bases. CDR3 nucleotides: TGTGCCAGCAGTCAAGGGGGTGAAGCTTTCTTT. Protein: CASSQGGEAFF.

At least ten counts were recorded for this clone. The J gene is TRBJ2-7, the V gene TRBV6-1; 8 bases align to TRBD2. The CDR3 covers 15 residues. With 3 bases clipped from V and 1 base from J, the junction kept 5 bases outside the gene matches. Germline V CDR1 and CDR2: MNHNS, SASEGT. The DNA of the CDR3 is TGTGCCAGCAGTGAGCGCCTAGCGGGTTCCTACGAGCAGTACTTC. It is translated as CASSERLAGSYEQYF.

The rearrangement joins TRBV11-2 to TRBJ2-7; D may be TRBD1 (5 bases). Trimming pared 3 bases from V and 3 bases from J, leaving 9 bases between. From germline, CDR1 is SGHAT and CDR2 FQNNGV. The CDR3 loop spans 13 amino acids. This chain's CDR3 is CASSFEGVYEQYF. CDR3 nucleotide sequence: TGTGCCAGCAGCTTCGAAGGGGTCTACGAGCAGTACTTC.

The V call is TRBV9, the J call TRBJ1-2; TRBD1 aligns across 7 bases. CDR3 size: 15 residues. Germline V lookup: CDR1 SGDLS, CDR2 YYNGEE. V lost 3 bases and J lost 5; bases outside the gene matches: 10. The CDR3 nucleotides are TGTGCCAGCAGCGGACAGGGTACCTTGTGGTATGGCTACACCTTC. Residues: CASSGQGTLWYGYTF.

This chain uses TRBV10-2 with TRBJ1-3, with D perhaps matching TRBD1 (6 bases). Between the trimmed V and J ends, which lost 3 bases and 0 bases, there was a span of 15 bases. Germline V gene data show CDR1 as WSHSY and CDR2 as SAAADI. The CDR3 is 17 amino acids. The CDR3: CASSDGAGVYSGNTIYF. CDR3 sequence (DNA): TGCGCCAGCAGTGATGGGGCAGGGGTGTACTCTGGAAACACCATATATTTT.

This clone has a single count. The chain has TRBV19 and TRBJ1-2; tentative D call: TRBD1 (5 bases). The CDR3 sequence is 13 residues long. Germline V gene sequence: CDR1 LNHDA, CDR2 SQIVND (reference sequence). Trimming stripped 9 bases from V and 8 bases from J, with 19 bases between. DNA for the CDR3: TGTGCCAGCCGATATCCGGGGGGGTTCGGCTACACCTTC. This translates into CASRYPGGFGYTF.

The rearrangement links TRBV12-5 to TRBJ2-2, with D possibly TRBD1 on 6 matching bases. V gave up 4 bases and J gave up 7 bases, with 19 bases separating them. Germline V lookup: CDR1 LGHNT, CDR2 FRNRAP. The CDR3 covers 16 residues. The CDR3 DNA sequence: TGTGCTAGTGGTTCCGGGACACTAGGCGGTAGCGGGGAGCTGTTTTTT. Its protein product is CASGSGTLGGSGELFF.

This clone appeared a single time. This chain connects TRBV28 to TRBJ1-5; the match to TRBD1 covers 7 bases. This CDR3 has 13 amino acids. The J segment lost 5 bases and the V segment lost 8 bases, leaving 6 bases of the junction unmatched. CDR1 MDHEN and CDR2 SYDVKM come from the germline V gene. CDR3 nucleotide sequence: TGTGCCAGCCGACAGGGCTCGGATCAGCCCCAGCATTTT. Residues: CASRQGSDQPQHF.